This T cell receptor beta chain was captured by sequencing in a study of blood T cell repertoires in COVID-19. Across the study: COVID-19 samples from acute and convalescent phases originated in the United States, Italy and Spain. From T cells, B-cell-depleted T cells, or PBMCs came the material, which was cDNA or gDNA.

Germline-derived CDR1 and CDR2 are MDHEN and SYDVKM. V lost 1 base to trimming and J lost 1 base, with 17 bases between them. The CDR3 spans 17 residues. The authors' processing: Amplification of reference gene primers provided the estimated nucleated cell counts. Libraries were prepared by immunoSEQ multiplex PCR; TCRdb keeps only in-frame clonotypes and omits some of them. That table gives V, J and clone size, and the DNA gave D and trimming. The profile shows around 250,000 clones, approximately 78% of them singletons. The J gene is TRBJ2-7, the V gene TRBV28; TRBD1 might be the D (6 bases). This receptor was taken from a woman between 18 and 29 years old with acute or convalescent COVID-19. Sequencing was performed on peripheral blood. DNA for the CDR3: TGTGCCAGCAGTTTATTAGTGGGGGACAAAATGTCCTACGAGCAGTACTTC. Translated, it gives CASSLLVGDKMSYEQYF. Complete variable domain (other parts from reference TRBV28 and TRBJ2-7): DVKVTQSSRYLVKRTGEKVFLECVQDMDHENMFWYRQDPGLGLRLIYFSYDVKMKEKGDIPEGYSVSREKKERFSLILESASTNQTSMYLCASSLLVGDKMSYEQYFGPGTRLTVT.